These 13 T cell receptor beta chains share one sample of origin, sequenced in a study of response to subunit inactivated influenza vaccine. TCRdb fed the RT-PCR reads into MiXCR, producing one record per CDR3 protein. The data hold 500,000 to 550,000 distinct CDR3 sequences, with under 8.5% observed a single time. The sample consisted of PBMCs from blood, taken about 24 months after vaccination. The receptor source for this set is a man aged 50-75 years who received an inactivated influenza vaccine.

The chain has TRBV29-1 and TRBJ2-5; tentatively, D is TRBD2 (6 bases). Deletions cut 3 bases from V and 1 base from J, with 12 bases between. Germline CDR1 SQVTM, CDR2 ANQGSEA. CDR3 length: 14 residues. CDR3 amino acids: CSVDGGAVQETQYF. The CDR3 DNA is TGCAGCGTTGATGGCGGGGCGGTCCAAGAGACCCAGTACTTC.

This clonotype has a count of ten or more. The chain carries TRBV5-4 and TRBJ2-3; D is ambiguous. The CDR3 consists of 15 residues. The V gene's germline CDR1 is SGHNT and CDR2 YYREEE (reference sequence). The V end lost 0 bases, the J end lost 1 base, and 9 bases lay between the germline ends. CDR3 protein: CASSLGRSGTDTQYF. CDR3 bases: TGTGCCAGCAGCTTGGGAAGGAGTGGCACAGATACGCAGTATTTT.

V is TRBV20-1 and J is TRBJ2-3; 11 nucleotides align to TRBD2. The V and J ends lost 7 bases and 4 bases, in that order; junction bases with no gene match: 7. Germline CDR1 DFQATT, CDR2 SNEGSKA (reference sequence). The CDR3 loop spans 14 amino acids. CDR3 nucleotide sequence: TGCAGTGACCCCACTAGCGGGAGCGCAGATACGCAGTATTTT. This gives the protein CSDPTSGSADTQYF.

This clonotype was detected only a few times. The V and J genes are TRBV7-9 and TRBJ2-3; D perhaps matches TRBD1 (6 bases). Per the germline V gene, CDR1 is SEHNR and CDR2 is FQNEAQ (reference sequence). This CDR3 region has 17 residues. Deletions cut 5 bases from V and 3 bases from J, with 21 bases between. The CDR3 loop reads CASSQLAWGLETDTQYF. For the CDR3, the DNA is TGTGCCAGCAGCCAACTGGCATGGGGGCTTGAGACAGATACGCAGTATTTT. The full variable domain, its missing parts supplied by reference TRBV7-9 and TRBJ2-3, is DTGVSQNPRHKITKRGQNVTFRCDPISEHNRLYWYRQTLGQGPEFLTYFQNEAQLEKSRLLSDRFSAERPKGSFSTLEIQRTEQGDSAMYLCASSQLAWGLETDTQYFGPGTRLTVL.

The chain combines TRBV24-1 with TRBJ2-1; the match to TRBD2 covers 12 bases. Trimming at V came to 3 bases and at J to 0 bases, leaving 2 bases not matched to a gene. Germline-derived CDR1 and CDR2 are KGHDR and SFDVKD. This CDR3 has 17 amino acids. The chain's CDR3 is CATSDPTSGSSYNEQFF. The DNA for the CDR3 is TGTGCCACCAGTGATCCGACTAGCGGGAGCTCCTACAATGAGCAGTTCTTC.

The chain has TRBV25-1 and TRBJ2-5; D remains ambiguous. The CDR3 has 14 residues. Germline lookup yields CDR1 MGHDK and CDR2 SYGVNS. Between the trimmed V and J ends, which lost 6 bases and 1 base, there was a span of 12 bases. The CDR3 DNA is TGTGCCAGCAGCCCGGCCCTCACCCAAGAGACCCAGTACTTC. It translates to CASSPALTQETQYF.

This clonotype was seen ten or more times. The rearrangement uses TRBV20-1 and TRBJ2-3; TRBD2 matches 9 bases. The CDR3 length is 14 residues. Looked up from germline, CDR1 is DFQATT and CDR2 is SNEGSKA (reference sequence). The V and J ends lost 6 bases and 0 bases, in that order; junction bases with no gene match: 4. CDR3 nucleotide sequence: TGCAGTGCCCCGCTAGCGGGGAGCACAGATACGCAGTATTTT. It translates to CSAPLAGSTDTQYF.

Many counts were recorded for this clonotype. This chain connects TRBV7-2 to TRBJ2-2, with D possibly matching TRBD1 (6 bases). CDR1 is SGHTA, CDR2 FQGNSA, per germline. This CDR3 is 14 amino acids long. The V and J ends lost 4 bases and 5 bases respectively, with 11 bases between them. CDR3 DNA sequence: TGTGCCAGCAGCTACGCCGACAGGACCGGGGAGCTGTTTTTT. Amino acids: CASSYADRTGELFF.

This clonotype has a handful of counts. DNA of the CDR3: TGTGCCAGCAGTGGCCGGCTAGCGGGAGTTAAAGAGACCCAGTACTTC. Its translation is CASSGRLAGVKETQYF. The chain has TRBV6-1 and TRBJ2-5; TRBD2 matches at 10 bases. Germline assignment: CDR1 MNHNS and CDR2 SASEGT. The trim removed 4 bases at V and 3 bases at J, leaving 8 bases unmatched. The CDR3 covers 16 residues.

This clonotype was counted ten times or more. The CDR3 spells CASSLTSGHYEQYF. The CDR3 nucleotides are TGTGCCAGCAGCCTGACTAGCGGCCACTACGAGCAGTACTTC. The chain couples TRBV7-6 to TRBJ2-7; 9 nucleotides align to TRBD2. Germline V lookup: CDR1 SGHVS, CDR2 FNYEAQ. This CDR3 is built from 14 residues. V trimming: 5 bases; J trimming: 3 bases; junction bases outside the gene matches: 5. Combining the CDR3 with reference TRBV7-6 and TRBJ2-7 gives the whole variable domain GAGVSQSPRYKVTKRGQDVALRCDPISGHVSLYWYRQALGQGPEFLTYFNYEAQQDKSGLPNDRFSAERPEGSISTLTIQRTEQRDSAMYRCASSLTSGHYEQYFGPGTRLTVT.

CDR3 loop: CASYGLGGAGYEQYF. CDR3 sequence (DNA): TGTGCCAGCTACGGGCTGGGGGGAGCGGGCTACGAGCAGTACTTC. The chain employs TRBV2 and TRBJ2-7, with D possibly being TRBD2 (6 bases). V was clipped by 8 bases and J by 3 bases, with 20 bases between them. The CDR3 has 15 residues. Looked up from germline, CDR1 is SNHLY and CDR2 is FYNNEI. The variable domain in full, completed from reference TRBV2 and TRBJ2-7, reads EPEVTQTPSHQVTQMGQEVILRCVPISNHLYFYWYRQILGQKVEFLVSFYNNEISEKSEIFDDQFSVERPDGSNFTLKIRSTKLEDSAMYFCASYGLGGAGYEQYFGPGTRLTVT.

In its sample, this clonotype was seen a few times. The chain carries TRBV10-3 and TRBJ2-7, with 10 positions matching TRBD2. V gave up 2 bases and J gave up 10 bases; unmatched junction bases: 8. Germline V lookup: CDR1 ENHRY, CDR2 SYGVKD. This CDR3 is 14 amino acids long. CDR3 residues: CAISERTSGDEQYF. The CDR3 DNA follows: TGTGCCATCAGTGAGCGCACTAGCGGGGATGAACAGTACTTC.

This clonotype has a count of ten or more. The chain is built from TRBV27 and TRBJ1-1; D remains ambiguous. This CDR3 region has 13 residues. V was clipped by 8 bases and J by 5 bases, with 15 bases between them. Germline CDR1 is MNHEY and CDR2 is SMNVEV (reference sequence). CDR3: CASGKGQQTEAFF. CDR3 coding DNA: TGTGCCAGCGGGAAGGGCCAACAAACTGAAGCTTTCTTT.